The present entry profiles one TCR beta chain with its context. Its antigen is currently unknown. Generated by immunoSEQ multiplex PCR, the TCRdb table keeps only in-frame clones and is missing some. The sample lists some 130,000 clones; around three quarters were seen once. This entry is derived from a study of a mutant IDH1 vaccine in newly diagnosed glioma. Study as a whole: The initiation of vaccination occurred 4-6 weeks after radiotherapy alone, or with temozolomide cycles.

As for time point: week 11, during vaccination. Topical imiquimod was applied with each vaccine dose, which held 300 ug of mutant IDH1 20-mer peptide. The trim removed 4 bases at V and 6 bases at J, leaving 12 bases unmatched. The germline CDR1 and CDR2 sequences are SGHNT and YYREEE (reference sequence). This CDR3 is 16 amino acids long. The chain employs TRBV5-4 and TRBJ2-1; 8 bases line up with TRBD2. This specimen was PBMCs, taken from a glioma patient whose treatment included an IDH1 peptide vaccine. This TCR was sampled from a man aged 35-49 years with glioma. The CDR3 nucleotides read TGTGCCAGCAGCCACTACTTTGCGGGAGGCGGCAATGAGCAGTTCTTC. As protein: CASSHYFAGGGNEQFF.